These T cell receptor beta chains were read from a single sample in a study of blood T cell repertoires in COVID-19. Sequenced by immunoSEQ multiplex PCR; TCRdb stores in-frame clones only, minus some. The data show under 200,000 clones, around 80% seen once. The material sequenced was peripheral blood. The receptors come from a man in his thirties or forties with active or convalescent COVID-19. The CDR3 runs from the conserved cysteine through the conserved F or W.

15	TRBV9	TRBJ2-1	CASSATSGGYNEQFF
13	TRBV12-3/TRBV12-4	TRBJ2-1	CASSLATYNEQFF
20	TRBV28	TRBJ1-2	CASSFLTQGSYLGGDDGYTF
13	TRBV7-8	TRBJ1-1	CASSLRPNTEAFF
12	TRBV2	TRBJ1-2	CASRQGIYGYTF
16	TRBV2	TRBJ1-4	CASKPQPGQQNEKLFF
17	TRBV10-2	TRBJ2-6	CASSADGAGWGANVLTF
15	TRBV11-2	TRBJ1-2	CASSLNTGANYGYTF
11	TRBV6-2/TRBV6-3	TRBJ2-7	CASSGGYEQYF
17	TRBV30	TRBJ2-3	CAWSGLAGDIYTDTQYF
15	TRBV7-9	TRBJ1-3	CASREADRDGNTIYF
16	TRBV18	TRBJ1-2	CASSPPSGQGADGYTF
15	TRBV10-1	TRBJ2-7	CASSGQTGGGYEQYF
14	TRBV5-6	TRBJ2-7	CASSPSMRAYEQYF
15	TRBV29-1	TRBJ2-7	CSAGLAGVDYIEQYF
15	TRBV7-7	TRBJ2-2	CASSLGTSGTGELFF
14	TRBV7-2	TRBJ2-1	CASSLARVHNEQFF